This is a list of T cell receptor beta chains from one sample in a study of control samples from healthy donors and cancer patients. The protocol was immunoSEQ multiplex PCR, while the TCRdb copy is restricted to in-frame clones and leaves out a portion. The data show more than 140,000 clones, under 95% seen once. Sequenced input: blood. The receptors shown here come from a man in his forties or fifties in good health. Each CDR3 is given with its conserved first and last residue. The D gene is left open where the match is weak. Clone size appears in some rows only: once, few, many, or a class for an expanded clone.

NA | NA | TRBJ1-5 | TRBV18 | TGTGCCAGCGCTGGAGGGCTCAATCAGCCCCAGCATTTT | CASAGGLNQPQHF
NA | NA | TRBJ1-2 | TRBV6-1 | TGTGCCAGCAGTGAAGCGGAAACAGCCTTAGGCTCTGGCTACACCTTC | CASSEAETALGSGYTF
NA | NA | TRBJ1-2 | TRBV15 | TGTGCCACCAGCAGAGACCCCCACAGCGATACCCTATGGGGCTACACCTTC | CATSRDPHSDTLWGYTF
NA | NA | TRBJ2-2 | TRBV11-1 | TGTGCCAGAAGCTTGTGGGTGAACACCGGGGAGCTGTTTTTT | CARSLWVNTGELFF
TRBD2 | once | TRBJ2-5 | TRBV27 | TGTGCCAGCAGTTTAATGAGCGGGAGGGGAGAGACCCAGTACTTC | CASSLMSGRGETQYF
NA | NA | TRBJ2-7 | TRBV4-1 | TGCGCCAGCAGCCAGGGTACAGGAAAAAGGAGCTACGAGCAGTACTTC | CASSQGTGKRSYEQYF
NA | NA | TRBJ2-1 | TRBV6-5 | TGTGCCAGCAGTTACTCAAGGACAAACTACAATGAGCAGTTCTTC | CASSYSRTNYNEQFF
TRBD1 | NA | TRBJ1-5 | TRBV12-5 | TGTGCTAGTGGTTTGGTCTCGACAGGGGTTAATCAGCCCCAGCATTTT | CASGLVSTGVNQPQHF
NA | NA | TRBJ2-5 | TRBV5-1 | TGCGCCAGCAGCTTGACCCAAATCGAGACCCAGTACTTC | CASSLTQIETQYF
NA | once | TRBJ1-5 | TRBV11-2 | TGTGCCAGCAGCTTGGGGGGCCCCAATCAGCCCCAGCATTTT | CASSLGGPNQPQHF
NA | NA | TRBJ1-6 | TRBV27 | TGTGCCAGCAGCTTTCCCCCGGGACTCATGTCCACCCTCCACTTT | CASSFPPGLMSTLHF
NA | NA | TRBJ1-2 | TRBV9 | TGTGCCAGCAGCCCACAGGGTGGCGGTGGAGGCTACACCTTC | CASSPQGGGGGYTF
TRBD2 | NA | TRBJ2-7 | TRBV6-5 | TGTGCCAGCAGTAAGGGACTAGCGACCTCCTACGAGCAGTACTTC | CASSKGLATSYEQYF
TRBD1 | NA | TRBJ1-1 | TRBV2 | TGTGCCACCAGTACAGGGGGCTGGACTGAAGCTTTCTTT | CATSTGGWTEAFF
NA | NA | TRBJ1-1 | TRBV4-3 | TGCGCCAGCAGCCAAGACCGGATGGGGGGGCACACTGAAGCTTTCTTT | CASSQDRMGGHTEAFF
NA | NA | TRBJ1-1 | TRBV5-6 | TGTGCCAGCAGCATATTACAGGGTGGAAACACTGAAGCTTTCTTT | CASSILQGGNTEAFF
NA | NA | TRBJ2-4 | TRBV5-6 | TGTGCCAGCAGCTTAAGCAGGCGGCATATGGTAGCCAAAAACATTCAGTACTTC | CASSLSRRHMVAKNIQYF
NA | NA | TRBJ2-1 | TRBV2 | TGTGCCAGCAAAAAGGAAACCAATGAGCAGTTCTTC | CASKKETNEQFF
NA | NA | TRBJ1-5 | TRBV30 | TGTGCCTGGAGTGTTTTCGGCAGGGTGAACAATCAGCCCCAGCATTTT | CAWSVFGRVNNQPQHF
NA | NA | TRBJ2-2 | TRBV4-1 | TGCGCCAGCAGCCAAGATTACCCAATTAAAGGGGAGCTGTTTTTT | CASSQDYPIKGELFF
NA | NA | TRBJ2-7 | TRBV7-9 | TGTGCCAGCAGCTTAGGGGTCGAGCAGTACTTC | CASSLGVEQYF
NA | NA | TRBJ1-4 | TRBV4-2 | TGTGCCAGCAGCCAAGAGACAGTTCATAATGAAAAACTGTTTTTT | CASSQETVHNEKLFF